This T cell receptor (beta chain) was observed in a study of T cell responses to AZD1222 COVID-19 vaccine. Worth noting for this clone: Antigen: not known.

Only in-frame clones appear in the TCRdb table, and some are missing; sequencing was by immunoSEQ multiplex PCR. The sample lists some 180,000 clones, 75% to 90% occurring once. Study-wide points: Scientists sampled the repertoires only once the peak T cell response had passed.

Germline V gene lookup returns CDR1 PRHDT and CDR2 FYEKMQ (reference sequence). The CDR3 loop spans 15 amino acids. V shed 5 bases, J shed 9 bases, and the junction held 13 bases outside the gene matches. The J gene is TRBJ1-5, the V gene TRBV13; 7 bases line up with TRBD1. This specimen consisted of peripheral blood, obtained on day 0 of AZD1222 vaccination. This TCR was recovered from an adult in good health. The CDR3 reads CASSVTGEGGLPQHF. CDR3 in DNA: TGTGCCAGCAGCGTCACAGGGGAAGGCGGGTTGCCCCAGCATTTT. The whole variable domain, filled in from reference TRBV13 and TRBJ1-5, reads AAGVIQSPRHLIKEKRETATLKCYPIPRHDTVYWYQQGPGQDPQFLISFYEKMQSDKGSIPDRFSAQQFSDYHSELNMSSLELGDSALYFCASSVTGEGGLPQHFGDGTRLSIL.